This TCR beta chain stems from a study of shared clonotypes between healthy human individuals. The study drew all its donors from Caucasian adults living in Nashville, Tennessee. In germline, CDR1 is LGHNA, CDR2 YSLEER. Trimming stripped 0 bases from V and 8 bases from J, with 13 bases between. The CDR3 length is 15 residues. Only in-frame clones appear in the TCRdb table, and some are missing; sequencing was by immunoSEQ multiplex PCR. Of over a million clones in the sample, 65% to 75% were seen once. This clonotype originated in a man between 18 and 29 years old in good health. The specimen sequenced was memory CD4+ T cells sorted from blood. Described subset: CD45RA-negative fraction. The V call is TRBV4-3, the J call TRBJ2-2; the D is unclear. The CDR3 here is CASSQEALPGGELFF. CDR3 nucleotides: TGCGCCAGCAGCCAAGAAGCCTTACCCGGGGGGGAGCTGTTTTTT.